This T cell receptor beta chain was captured by sequencing in a study of early T cells in non-severe SARS-CoV-2 infection. Broader study findings: Database matching using VDJdb favored anti-spike CD8 responses, with private and CD4 specificities left missing.

Trimming took 1 base from V and 4 from J, leaving 10 bases between them. CDR1 and CDR2 (germline): SGHTA, FQGNSA. The CDR3 runs 14 residues. A single record per CDR3 protein comes from TCRdb applying MiXCR to the 5' RACE reads. The repertoire holds around 80,000 distinct CDR3 sequences, with 13% as singletons. Remarks on this clonotype: Its specificity is unknown.

The clonotype originates from an adult who was a healthcare worker with PCR-confirmed SARS-CoV-2 infection or an uninfected control (not recorded which). The sample taken for sequencing was whole blood. The gene calls are TRBV7-2 and TRBJ2-5; no clear D gene. The CDR3 DNA sequence: TGTGCCAGCAGCTTAGGGGGTTTTGGAGAGACCCAGTACTTC. Encoded protein: CASSLGGFGETQYF.